One T cell receptor beta chain is described in this entry. This sample includes further DNA sequences coding for the same CDR3. In the original workflow: Reference gene primer amplification in the assay estimated nucleated cell counts. The repertoire was sequenced with immunoSEQ multiplex PCR; TCRdb's copy has only in-frame clones and lacks some. D and trimming were read from the DNA, whereas the V and J calls and clone size are those reported in that table. The repertoire has roughly 100,000 clones, 75% to 85% of them found once; the top ten carry 4.8%. This entry is derived from a study of blood T cell repertoires in COVID-19. The CDR3 has 13 amino acids. The germline V gene encodes CDR1 SGHTA and CDR2 FQGTGA. Trimming took off 2 bases at V and 1 base at J, with 5 bases between the two ends.

The chain combines TRBV7-3 with TRBJ1-1, with D unresolved. The sequence derives from a man aged 60 to 75 with acute or convalescent COVID-19. Sequences were obtained from peripheral blood. The CDR3 is CASSLSGNTEAFF. The CDR3 DNA reads TGTGCCAGCAGCTTATCGGGGAACACTGAAGCTTTCTTT.